One sample yielded the 13 T cell receptor beta chains listed below, sequenced in a study of blood T cell repertoires in COVID-19. Assay used: immunoSEQ multiplex PCR; TCRdb lists only in-frame clones, some missing. The sample records 90,000 to 120,000 clones, about 89% being singletons. Material: peripheral blood. The receptors were sampled from a woman in her twenties or thirties with acute or convalescent COVID-19.

This clone has a single count. V and J are TRBV5-5 and TRBJ1-1; 9 bases are shared with TRBD1. The CDR3 is made up of 14 amino acids. V lost 2 bases, J lost 6 bases, and 5 bases stayed unmatched. The V gene's germline CDR1 is SGHKS and CDR2 YYEKEE (reference sequence). CDR3 residues: CASSFTGGGAEAFF. The CDR3 nucleotides are TGTGCCAGCAGCTTTACAGGGGGCGGCGCTGAAGCTTTCTTT.

V usage is TRBV19 and J usage is TRBJ1-5; 8 positions match TRBD1. The CDR3 runs to 15 residues. V was pared by 7 bases and J by 4 bases, with 9 bases of the junction left unmatched. Germline V lookup: CDR1 LNHDA, CDR2 SQIVND (reference sequence). This CDR3 reads CASIRSGTGNQPQHF. As DNA, the CDR3 is TGTGCCAGTATCCGCTCCGGGACAGGTAATCAGCCCCAGCATTTT.

V and J are TRBV12-3 or TRBV12-4 and TRBJ2-1; TRBD2 is a possible D gene (6 bases). V was shortened by 3 bases and J by 7 bases, with 10 bases between the two germline ends. The CDR3 contains 13 residues. CDR3 coding DNA: TGTGCCAGCAGTTTCCCCCGGGGGAATGAGCAGTTCTTC. Translation: CASSFPRGNEQFF.

The chain couples TRBV5-6 to TRBJ2-1; D is uncertain. Germline V gene lookup returns CDR1 SGHDT and CDR2 YYEEEE. The V gene lost 2 bases and the J gene lost 4 bases, with 16 bases spanning the gap. This CDR3 has 16 residues. In DNA form, the CDR3 reads TGTGCCAGCAGCTTCCTAACTGCGAACCATTACAATGAGCAGTTCTTC. Its translation: CASSFLTANHYNEQFF.

The rearrangement links TRBV5-1 to TRBJ2-7; 10 positions agree with TRBD2. There are 16 residues in the CDR3. V shed 0 bases, J shed 3 bases, and the junction held 6 bases outside the gene matches. From germline, CDR1 is SGHRS and CDR2 YFSETQ. The CDR3, as DNA: TGCGCCAGCAGCTTGGCGGTAGCGGGGGGTTTCTACGAGCAGTACTTC. It specifies CASSLAVAGGFYEQYF.

The chain uses TRBV3-1 (or the pseudogene TRBV3-2) and TRBJ2-7, with 10 bases fitting TRBD2. In germline, CDR1 is LGHDT, CDR2 YNNKEL (reference sequence). The V and J ends lost 5 bases and 2 bases, in that order; junction bases with no gene match: 3. CDR3 length equals 14 residues. CDR3 DNA: TGTGCCAGCAGCGCAGCGGGAGGGCCCTACGAGCAGTACTTC. It yields the protein CASSAAGGPYEQYF.

The chain employs TRBV6-5 and TRBJ2-2; D uncertain. This CDR3 region has 14 residues. Trimming took off 6 bases at V and 0 bases at J, with 8 bases between the two ends. The germline V gene has CDR1 MNHEY and CDR2 SVGAGI. Here the CDR3 reads CASRLAANTGELFF. The DNA of the CDR3 is TGTGCCAGCAGGCTTGCAGCGAACACCGGGGAGCTGTTTTTT.

The J gene is TRBJ2-7, the V gene TRBV27; 7 bases fit TRBD1. The germline V gene has CDR1 MNHEY and CDR2 SMNVEV (reference sequence). This CDR3 contains 14 residues. V was clipped by 4 bases and J by 10 bases; unmatched bases: 13. In DNA, the CDR3 is TGTGCCAGCAGTTCGTTTACCAACAGGGGTGGACAGTACTTC. As protein: CASSSFTNRGGQYF.

The chain has TRBV5-4 and TRBJ1-2; a weak D match, TRBD1 (6 bases). Germline-derived CDR1 and CDR2 are SGHNT and YYREEE (reference sequence). The V end was cut by 0 bases, the J end by 4 bases, with 13 bases between. The CDR3 sequence is 15 residues long. The chain's CDR3 is CASSLVARGLYGYTF. DNA for the CDR3: TGTGCCAGCAGCTTGGTTGCCAGGGGCCTCTATGGCTACACCTTC.

CDR3 nucleotides: TGTGCCAGCAGCGTAGTATCAGGGGCGAACACTGAAGCTTTCTTT. It encodes CASSVVSGANTEAFF. The chain joins TRBV9 to TRBJ1-1; a weak D match, TRBD1 (6 bases). V shed 0 bases and J shed 1 base, with 10 bases lying between them. In germline, CDR1 is SGDLS, CDR2 YYNGEE. This CDR3 spans 15 amino acids.

The chain links TRBV9 to TRBJ2-7; 10 bases align to TRBD1. The trim removed 3 bases at V and 1 base at J, leaving 1 base unmatched. Germline-derived CDR1 and CDR2 are SGDLS and YYNGEE. The CDR3 loop spans 14 amino acids. DNA of the CDR3: TGTGCCAGCAGCGAGGGACAGGGGTCCTACGAGCAGTACTTC. Translated, it gives CASSEGQGSYEQYF. Variable domain in full (rest from reference TRBV9 and TRBJ2-7): DSGVTQTPKHLITATGQRVTLRCSPRSGDLSVYWYQQSLDQGLQFLIQYYNGEERAKGNILERFSAQQFPDLHSELNLSSLELGDSALYFCASSEGQGSYEQYFGPGTRLTVT.

The chain is built from TRBV7-2 and TRBJ2-3; D may be TRBD1 (6 bases). The CDR3 is made up of 15 amino acids. Trimming left V 2 bases short and J 5 bases short, with 14 bases between. CDR1 is SGHTA and CDR2 is FQGNSA in the germline V gene. CDR3 sequence: CASSLNGDTVDTQYF. In DNA, the CDR3 is TGTGCCAGCAGCTTAAATGGGGACACCGTAGATACGCAGTATTTT.

The chain carries TRBV11-2 and TRBJ2-7, with D tentatively TRBD1 (5 bases). Germline CDR1 reads SGHAT; CDR2 reads FQNNGV. The CDR3 consists of 14 residues. The V gene lost 0 bases and the J gene lost 3 bases, with 9 bases spanning the gap. In DNA, the CDR3 is TGTGCCAGCAGCTTAGAGGCAGGGCACTACGAGCAGTACTTC. This codes for CASSLEAGHYEQYF.